This T cell receptor beta chain came from a study of vaccination effects on CD4 cells after COVID-19. Sequenced by immunoSEQ multiplex PCR; TCRdb stores in-frame clones only, minus some. The sample lists 14,000 or so clones, 80% occurring once. ViraFEST used viral peptide pools to expand antigen-specific CD4+ T cells before sequencing. The culture ran for about eleven days before CD4+ T cells were isolated. This individual tested PCR-positive for SARS-CoV-2 infection between March and December 2020. The cohort was immunized with two doses of either the BNT162b2 or mRNA-1273 vaccine. In culture with 10 IU/ml IL-2 and approximately 9.1 ug/ml peptides, PBMC were grown at two million per well. Worth noting for this clone: Its antigen is unidentified.

Sequences were derived from CD4+ T cells from PBMCs cultured with SARS-CoV-2 spike peptides, sampled after COVID-19 vaccination. This receptor was identified in a human donor who had a prior SARS-CoV-2 infection.

The CDR3 DNA follows: TGTGCCAGCAGTTGGACTAGCGGGGGGGCCGGGGAGACCCAGTACTTC. Translating gives CASSWTSGGAGETQYF. The chain recombines TRBV2 with TRBJ2-5, with 15 bases aligning to TRBD2. The CDR3 consists of 16 residues. CDR1 is SNHLY and CDR2 is FYNNEI in the germline V gene. J gave up 5 bases and V 5 bases, and 6 bases lay outside the gene matches.